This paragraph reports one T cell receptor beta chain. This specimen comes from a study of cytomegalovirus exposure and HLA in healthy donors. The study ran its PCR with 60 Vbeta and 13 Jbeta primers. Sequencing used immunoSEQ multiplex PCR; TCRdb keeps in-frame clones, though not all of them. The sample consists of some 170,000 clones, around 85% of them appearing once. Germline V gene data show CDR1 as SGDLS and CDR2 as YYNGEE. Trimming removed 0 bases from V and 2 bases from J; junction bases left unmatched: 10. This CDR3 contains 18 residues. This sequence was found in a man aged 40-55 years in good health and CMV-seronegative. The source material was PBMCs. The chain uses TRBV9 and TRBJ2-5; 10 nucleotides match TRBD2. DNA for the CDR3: TGTGCCAGCAGCGTAGGGGTTAGCGGGGGGAAGCGGCAAGAGACCCAGTACTTC. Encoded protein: CASSVGVSGGKRQETQYF.